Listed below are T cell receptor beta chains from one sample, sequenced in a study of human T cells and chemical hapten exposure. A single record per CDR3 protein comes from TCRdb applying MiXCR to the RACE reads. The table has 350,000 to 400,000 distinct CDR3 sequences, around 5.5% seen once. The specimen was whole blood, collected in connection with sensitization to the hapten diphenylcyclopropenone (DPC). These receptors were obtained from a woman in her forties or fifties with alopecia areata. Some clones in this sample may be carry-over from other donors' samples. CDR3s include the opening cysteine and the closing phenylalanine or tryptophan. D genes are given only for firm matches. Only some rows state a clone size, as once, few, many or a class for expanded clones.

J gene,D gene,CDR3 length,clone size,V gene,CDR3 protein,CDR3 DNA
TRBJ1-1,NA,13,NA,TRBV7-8,CASSLLDRTEAFF,TGTGCCAGCAGCTTATTGGATCGCACTGAAGCTTTCTTT
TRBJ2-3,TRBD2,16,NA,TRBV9,CASSVASGSGGDTQYF,TGTGCCAGCAGCGTGGCTAGCGGGAGCGGTGGAGATACGCAGTATTTT
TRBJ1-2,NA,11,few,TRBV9,CASKAGDGYTF,TGTGCCAGCAAGGCAGGGGACGGCTACACCTTC
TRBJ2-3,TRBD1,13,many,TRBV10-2,CASSPPGGDTQYF,TGCGCCAGCAGCCCCCCAGGGGGAGATACGCAGTATTTT
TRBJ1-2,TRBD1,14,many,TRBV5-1,CASSAGQGADGYTF,TGCGCCAGCAGCGCGGGACAGGGGGCGGATGGCTACACCTTC
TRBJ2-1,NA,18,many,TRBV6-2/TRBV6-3,CASSYSRRLSGYEGEQFF,TGTGCCAGCAGTTACTCCAGAAGGCTGTCAGGGTACGAAGGGGAGCAGTTCTTC
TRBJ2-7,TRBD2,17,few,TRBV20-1,CSARGLAGSLKNYEQYF,TGCAGTGCAAGGGGACTAGCGGGATCTCTTAAAAACTACGAGCAGTACTTC
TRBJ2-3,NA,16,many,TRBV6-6,CASSAVGLIRADTQYF,TGTGCCAGCAGCGCCGTGGGTCTCATAAGGGCAGATACGCAGTATTTT
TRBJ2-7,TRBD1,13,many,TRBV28,CASRGQSPDEQYF,TGTGCCAGCAGGGGACAGTCCCCTGACGAGCAGTACTTC
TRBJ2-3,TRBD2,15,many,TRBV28,CASSPSTPGLAAEYF,TGTGCCAGCAGTCCATCTACCCCCGGGCTAGCGGCGGAATATTTT
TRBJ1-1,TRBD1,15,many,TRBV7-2,CASSSSRGRHTEAFF,TGTGCCAGCAGCTCAAGCAGGGGGCGTCACACTGAAGCTTTCTTT
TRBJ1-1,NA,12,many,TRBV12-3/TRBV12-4,CASSFWNTEAFF,TGTGCCAGCAGTTTCTGGAACACTGAAGCTTTCTTT
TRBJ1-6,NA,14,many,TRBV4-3,CASSPDENNSPLHF,TGCGCCAGCAGCCCCGACGAAAATAATTCACCCCTCCACTTT
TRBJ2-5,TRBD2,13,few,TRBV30,CAWSGGAQETQYF,TGTGCCTGGTCGGGGGGGGCCCAAGAGACCCAGTACTTC
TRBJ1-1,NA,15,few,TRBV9,CASSPDGLGNTEAFF,TGTGCCAGCAGCCCGGATGGCTTGGGGAACACTGAAGCTTTCTTT
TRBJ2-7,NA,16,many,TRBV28,CASSSYRDTVVHEQYF,TGTGCCAGCAGTTCCTACCGGGACACCGTCGTACACGAGCAGTACTTC
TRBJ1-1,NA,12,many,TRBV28,CASSLPRREAFF,TGTGCCAGCAGTTTGCCCCGCAGGGAAGCTTTCTTT
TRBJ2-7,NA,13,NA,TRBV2,CASREDSSYEQYF,TGTGCCAGCAGGGAAGACAGTTCCTACGAGCAGTACTTC
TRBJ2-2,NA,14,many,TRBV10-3,CAISKDRATGELFF,TGTGCCATCAGCAAGGACCGGGCCACCGGGGAGCTGTTTTTT
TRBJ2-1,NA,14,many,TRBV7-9,CASRGSERSTEQFF,TGTGCCAGCAGAGGCTCAGAGAGGTCGACTGAGCAGTTCTTC
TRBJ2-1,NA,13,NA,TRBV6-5,CAVSGVAANEQFF,TGTGCCGTTTCAGGCGTCGCGGCGAATGAGCAGTTCTTC
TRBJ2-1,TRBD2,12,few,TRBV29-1,CSVLRSGGEQFF,TGCAGCGTCCTGAGGTCGGGGGGTGAGCAGTTCTTC
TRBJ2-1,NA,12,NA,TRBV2,CASRGEHNEQFF,TGTGCCAGCAGGGGGGAACACAATGAGCAGTTCTTC
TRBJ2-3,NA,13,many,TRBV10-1,CASSDGRTDTQYF,TGCGCCAGCAGTGATGGCCGCACAGATACGCAGTATTTT
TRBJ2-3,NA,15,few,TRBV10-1,CASSDPGAVADTQYF,TGCGCCAGCAGTGATCCGGGAGCAGTGGCAGATACGCAGTATTTT
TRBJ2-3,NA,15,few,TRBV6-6,CASTSESSYTDTQYF,TGTGCCAGCACCTCCGAGTCCTCATACACAGATACGCAGTATTTT
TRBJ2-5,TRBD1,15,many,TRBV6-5,CASSPMTGGKETQYF,TGTGCCAGCAGCCCCATGACAGGGGGGAAGGAGACCCAGTACTTC
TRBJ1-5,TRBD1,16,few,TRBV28,CASSFSGTGDRQPQHF,TGTGCCAGCAGTTTTAGCGGGACAGGGGACCGTCAGCCCCAGCATTTT
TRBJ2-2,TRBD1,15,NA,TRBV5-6,CASSDKGQGTGELFF,TGTGCCAGCAGCGATAAAGGACAGGGCACCGGGGAGCTGTTTTTT
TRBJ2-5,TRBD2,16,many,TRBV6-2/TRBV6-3,CASSTIRREGPETQYF,TGTGCCAGCAGTACCATCCGGCGGGAGGGCCCGGAGACCCAGTACTTC
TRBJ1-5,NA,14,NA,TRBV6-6,CASSHGGFNQPQHF,TGTGCCAGCAGTCACGGGGGGTTCAATCAGCCCCAGCATTTT
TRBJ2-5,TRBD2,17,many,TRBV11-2,CASSPTMAGDGRETQYF,TGTGCCAGCAGCCCTACGATGGCGGGAGATGGTAGAGAGACCCAGTACTTC
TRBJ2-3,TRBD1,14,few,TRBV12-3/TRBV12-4,CASSFQGAGDTQYF,TGTGCCAGCAGTTTTCAGGGGGCGGGAGATACGCAGTATTTT
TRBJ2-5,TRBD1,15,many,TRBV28,CASSLWGDRVQGEYF,TGTGCCAGCAGTCTCTGGGGGGACAGGGTACAAGGGGAGTACTTC
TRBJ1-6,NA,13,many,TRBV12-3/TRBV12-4,CASSLGRPSPLHF,TGTGCCAGCAGTTTAGGGAGACCCTCACCCCTCCACTTT
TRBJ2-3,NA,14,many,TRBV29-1,CSVGPDPTLDTQYF,TGCAGCGTTGGACCAGACCCAACATTAGATACGCAGTATTTT
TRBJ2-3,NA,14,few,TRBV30,CAWSGGQSTDTQYF,TGTGCCTGGAGTGGTGGACAGTCCACAGATACGCAGTATTTT
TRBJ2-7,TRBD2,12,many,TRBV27,CASRSGGYEQYF,TGTGCCAGCAGAAGCGGGGGCTACGAGCAGTACTTC
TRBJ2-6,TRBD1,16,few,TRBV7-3,CASSLATGRGANVLTF,TGTGCCAGCAGCTTGGCGACAGGGCGTGGGGCCAACGTCCTGACTTTC
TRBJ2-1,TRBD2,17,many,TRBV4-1,CASSQDSLADTYNEQFF,TGCGCCAGCAGCCAAGATTCTCTAGCGGATACCTACAATGAGCAGTTCTTC